This is a list of T cell receptor beta chains from one sample in a study of vaccination and CD4 T cells after COVID-19. These TCRs' antigens remain unknown. In TCRdb, the PCR reads were re-called with MiXCR into one record per CDR3 protein. The table lists 15,000 to 20,000 distinct CDR3 sequences, roughly half of them singletons. What was sequenced was CD4+ T cells from blood, cultured in vitro. These receptors came from a human donor who had recovered from COVID-19. CDR3s include the opening cysteine and the closing phenylalanine or tryptophan. D genes are given only for firm matches. Clone size is shown for a subset of rows, as once, few, many or a class of expanded clone.

>few|TRBD2|TRBJ2-7|TRBV7-9
TGTGCCAGCAGCCGACTAGCGGCCTACGAGCAGTACTTC
CASSRLAAYEQYF
>few|.|TRBJ1-2|TRBV1
TGCACCAGCACCCCAAACAGGGGCTATGGCTACACCTTC
CTSTPNRGYGYTF
>.|.|TRBJ1-2|TRBV20-1
TGCAGTGCTAGAGATCAATGGGTTAATGGCTACACCTTC
CSARDQWVNGYTF
>.|.|TRBJ2-3|TRBV11-3
TGTGCCAGCAGCTTTCTGGAAGACACAGATACGCAGTATTTT
CASSFLEDTDTQYF
>.|TRBD2|TRBJ2-1|TRBV20-1
TGCAGTGCTAGAAGCCCTAGCGGGAGTGGCGATGAGCAGTTCTTC
CSARSPSGSGDEQFF
>few|TRBD2|TRBJ2-7|TRBV20-1
TGCAGTGCTACGGGACTAGCGGGAACCTACGAGCAGTACTTC
CSATGLAGTYEQYF
>few|.|TRBJ1-2|TRBV20-1
TGCAGTGCTAGAGACTTTGCCCGGCCGACTATCTATGGCTACACCTTC
CSARDFARPTIYGYTF
>.|TRBD1|TRBJ1-2|TRBV20-1
TGCAGTGCTCGCAGGAGGGGACAGGGGGCGAGTAAGAACTATGGCTACACCTTC
CSARRRGQGASKNYGYTF
>.|.|TRBJ1-5|TRBV6-1
TGTGCCAGCAGATTACCAGGGGATCAGCCCCAGCATTTT
CASRLPGDQPQHF
>.|.|TRBJ1-2|TRBV25-1
TGTGCCAGCAGCGAGGGGCCGTTACCTTATGGCTACACCTTC
CASSEGPLPYGYTF
>few|TRBD1|TRBJ2-3|TRBV7-8
TGTGCCAGCAGCCTACGGACAGGGGGCACAGATACGCAGTATTTT
CASSLRTGGTDTQYF
>once|TRBD2|TRBJ2-3|TRBV7-3
TGTGCCAGCAGCCAATCATGGACTAGCCACACGCAGTATTTT
CASSQSWTSHTQYF
>few|TRBD2|TRBJ2-3|TRBV7-9
TGTGCCAGCAGCTTAGCGGCAGCGACTAGCGCGTACACAGATACGCAGTATTTT
CASSLAAATSAYTDTQYF
>.|TRBD1|TRBJ1-2|TRBV30
TGTGCCTGGAGCTACCGGGACAGGGGCGGCTACACCTTC
CAWSYRDRGGYTF
>few|.|TRBJ2-3|TRBV20-1
TGCAGTGCTAGCGGTACTAGCACAGATACGCAGTATTTT
CSASGTSTDTQYF
>.|.|TRBJ2-5|TRBV7-6
TGTGCCAGCAGCTTAGACGGAGGGGGTGGGGAGTACTTC
CASSLDGGGGEYF
>.|.|TRBJ2-7|TRBV24-1
TGTGCCACCAGTGATACCTACGAGCAGTACTTC
CATSDTYEQYF
>.|.|TRBJ1-5|TRBV2
TGTGCCAGCAGTGAAAGGGTTTTTCAGCCCCAGCATTTT
CASSERVFQPQHF
>.|TRBD1|TRBJ2-2|TRBV25-1
TGTGCCAGCAGTGAGACAGGGGGTCTCGCCGGGGAGCTGTTTTTT
CASSETGGLAGELFF
>.|.|TRBJ2-2|TRBV15
TGTGCCACCAGCAGGTTGACCGGGGAGCTGTTTTTT
CATSRLTGELFF
>.|.|TRBJ1-5|TRBV30
TGTGCCTGGAGTCTGGGGGGGTCGGGCAATCAGCCCCAGCATTTT
CAWSLGGSGNQPQHF
>.|.|TRBJ1-6|TRBV27
TGTGCCAGCAGGGACACTTGGGGTTCACCCCTCCACTTT
CASRDTWGSPLHF